Below, one TCR beta chain is given with its context. This sample stems from a study of blood T cell repertoires in COVID-19. For the study at large: Samples taken during acute and convalescent COVID-19 were collected in the United States, Italy and Spain.

Generated by immunoSEQ multiplex PCR, the TCRdb table keeps only in-frame clones and is missing some. The table has approximately 120,000 clones, approximately 85% seen once. Sequenced material: peripheral blood. This sequence was found in a human donor in a cohort sampled during active COVID-19.

CDR3 sequence reads: CASSQPTSGGAETQYF. DNA for the CDR3: TGTGCCAGCAGCCAACCGACTAGCGGGGGGGCAGAGACCCAGTACTTC. The gene calls are TRBV7-6 and TRBJ2-5, with TRBD2 identical over 14 bases. This CDR3 comprises 16 residues. V lost 5 bases, J lost 4 bases, and 6 bases stayed unmatched. In germline, CDR1 is SGHVS, CDR2 FNYEAQ.